This T cell receptor beta chain emerged from a study of OX40 agonist ivuxolimab in advanced cancers. Study overall: Three partial responders included one hepatocellular carcinoma patient and two cutaneous melanoma patients.

The protocol was immunoSEQ multiplex PCR, while the TCRdb copy is restricted to in-frame clones and leaves out a portion. The table includes approximately 69,000 clones, 84% detected once. General study results and limits: Both blood CD4+ and CD8+ T cells showed clonal growth by week 6 at 0.1 to 3.0 mg/kg.

With autoimmune disease history or systemic immunosuppression, patients were excluded. A remark on this clone: What it binds is not known. The junction shows a germline mismatch at one end, possibly a read error.

This CDR3 contains 11 residues. Germline assignment: CDR1 SGDLS and CDR2 YYNGEE. The sequence was collected from an adult with an advanced solid tumor such as melanoma, head and neck, liver or kidney cancer. This material consisted of CD4+ or CD8+ T cells sorted from blood, taken in a trial of the OX40 agonist ivuxolimab. The chain joins TRBV9 to TRBJ2-1, with D uncertain. The DNA for the CDR3 is TGTGCCAGCAGCAGATTCCCAGATTTTATCTTC. This encodes CASSRFPDFIF. The full variable domain, its missing parts supplied by reference TRBV9 and TRBJ2-1, is DSGVTQTPKHLITATGQRVTLRCSPRSGDLSVYWYQQSLDQGLQFLIQYYNGEERAKGNILERFSAQQFPDLHSELNLSSLELGDSALYFCASSRFPDFIFGPGTRLTVL.